This T cell receptor beta chain emerged from a study of cytomegalovirus exposure and HLA in healthy donors. Across the study: An analysis done earlier identified 117 million unique TCR beta sequences from 200 million or so T cells.

Germline CDR1 reads LNHNV; CDR2 reads YYDKDF (reference sequence). The CDR3 has 16 residues. V was pared by 5 bases and J by 5 bases, with 22 bases between. Study results and limitations: When presence/absence was analysed, sequencing depth was taken to be roughly uniform across donors. The study flagged some 170 TCR beta chains as cytomegalovirus-associated.

PCR amplification relied on 60 Vbeta primers (plus 13 Jbeta primers). Using immunoSEQ multiplex PCR, the repertoire was profiled, and TCRdb retains in-frame clones only, with some absent. Here the sample spans 91,000 or so clones, over 60% being singletons. Notes on this clone: Antigen: not known.

The source is a man younger than 45 in good health and CMV-seropositive. The sequenced material came from PBMCs. The chain combines TRBV15 with TRBJ2-7; tentatively, D is TRBD2 (6 bases). In DNA form, the CDR3 reads TGTGCCACCAGCCCTCGGGCGAGGCTAGCGACCCACGAGCAGTACGTC. Translating it yields CATSPRARLATHEQYV.